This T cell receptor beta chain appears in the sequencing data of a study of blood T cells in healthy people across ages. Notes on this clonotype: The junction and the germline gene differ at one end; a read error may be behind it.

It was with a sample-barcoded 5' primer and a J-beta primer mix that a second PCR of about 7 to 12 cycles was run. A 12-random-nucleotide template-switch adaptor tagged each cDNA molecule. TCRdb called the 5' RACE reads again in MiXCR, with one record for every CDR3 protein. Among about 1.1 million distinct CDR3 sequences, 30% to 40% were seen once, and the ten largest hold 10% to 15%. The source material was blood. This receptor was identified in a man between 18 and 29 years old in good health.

The CDR3 DNA reads TGTGCCAGTAGCCAAGATAGGGCCATAAATCAGCCCCAGCATTTT. Its translation: CASSQDRAINQPQHF. The chain joins TRBV4-2 to TRBJ1-5; no reliable D call. The V gene's germline CDR1 is LGHNA and CDR2 YNFKEQ. CDR3 length: 15 amino acids.